This TCR beta chain was found in a study of blood T cells in healthy people across ages. Overall study results and limits: Estimates based on one million T cells were treated as lower bounds.

With a J-beta primer mix and a sample-barcoded 5' primer, a second PCR ran about 7 to 11 cycles. TCRdb called the 5' RACE reads again in MiXCR, with one record for every CDR3 protein. The sample consists of more than 750,000 distinct CDR3 sequences, around 29% of them appearing once. About this clonotype itself: Its specificity is unknown.

CDR3 length: 11 amino acids. Trimming removed 6 bases at V and 3 bases at J, with 5 bases between. Germline V lookup: CDR1 LGHDT, CDR2 YNNKEL (reference sequence). The data also belong to a second study, concerning T cells of mothers and their children.

The sample comprised blood. This clonotype was sampled from a woman between 35 and 50 years old in good health. This rearrangement joins TRBV3-1 to TRBJ1-1; the D is unclear. The CDR3 bases are TGTGCCAGCAGAGACGACACTGAAGCTTTCTTT. Translated, it gives CASRDDTEAFF.